This TCR beta chain was identified in a study of T cell repertoires in cytomegalovirus infection. Looking at the study overall: Shared public TCR beta signatures pointed to both CMV infection and a matching HLA type.

Germline V lookup: CDR1 MRHNA, CDR2 SNTAGT. V lost 6 bases, J lost 5 bases, and 12 bases lay in between. The CDR3 is made up of 13 amino acids. TCRdb used MiXCR to reprocess the reads, holding one entry per CDR3 protein. Among roughly 990,000 distinct CDR3 sequences listed, less than 40% were seen once. To note about this clonotype: Antigen specificity is unknown.

Study findings and constraints: In two of eight donors, the top clonotype was HLA-C-restricted CMV-specific. Cumulative public TCR beta family frequency identified carriers of CMV plus the relevant HLA.

The specimen comprised cultured CD8+ T cells from PBMCs, sampled from culture after CMV antigen stimulation. This chain uses TRBV6-4 with TRBJ2-3, with unresolved D. This sequence originates from a human donor in good health (CMV status not recorded). Some clones in this sample may be carry-over from other donors' samples. The DNA for the CDR3 is TGTGCCAGCAGCGAGAGTGACGAAGATACGCAGTATTTT. Residues: CASSESDEDTQYF.